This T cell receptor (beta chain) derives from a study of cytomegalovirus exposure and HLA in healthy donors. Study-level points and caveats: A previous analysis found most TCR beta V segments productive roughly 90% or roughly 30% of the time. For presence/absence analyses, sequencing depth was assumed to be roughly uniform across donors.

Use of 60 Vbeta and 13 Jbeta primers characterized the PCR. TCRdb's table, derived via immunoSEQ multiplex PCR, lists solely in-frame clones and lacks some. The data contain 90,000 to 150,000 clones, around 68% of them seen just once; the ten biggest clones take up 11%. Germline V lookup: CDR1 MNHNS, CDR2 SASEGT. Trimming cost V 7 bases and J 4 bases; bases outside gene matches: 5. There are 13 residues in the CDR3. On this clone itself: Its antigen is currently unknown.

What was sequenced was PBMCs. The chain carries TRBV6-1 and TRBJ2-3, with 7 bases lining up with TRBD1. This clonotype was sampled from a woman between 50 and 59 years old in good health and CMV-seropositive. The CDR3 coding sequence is TGTGCCAGCATGGGGCAGGGGGCAGATACGCAGTATTTT. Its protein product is CASMGQGADTQYF.